This is a list of T cell receptor beta chains from one sample in a study of blood T cells in healthy people across ages. TCRdb analysed the 5' RACE reads with MiXCR anew, one entry per CDR3 protein. The repertoire consists of approximately 830,000 distinct CDR3 sequences, with 60% to 80% occurring once and the leading ten covering around 30%. Sequencing was carried out using blood. The receptors here all came from a man aged 30 to 45 in good health. CDR3s include the opening cysteine and the closing phenylalanine or tryptophan.

TRBV5-6	CASRFYDRENEQFF
TRBV29-1	CSVTLGEGDTGELFF
TRBV20-1	CSARAGTEQPQHF
TRBV15	CATSRRAGGDYEQYF
TRBV28	CASSPTWTGGWDIQYF
TRBV7-6	CASSSTRQGREQYF
TRBV20-1	CSARRGDVPSNTEAFF
TRBV29-1	CSVEASGARGYGYTF
TRBV6-5	CASSSAGADGKNIQYF
TRBV6-2/TRBV6-3	CASWEGWPEQPQHF
TRBV20-1	CSAGVPGPDTQYF
TRBV6-5	CASSYSPRGYNEQFF
TRBV29-1	CSVPIGSTDTQYF
TRBV6-5	CASSYGGGTDTQYF
TRBV24-1	CATSDYKTNYGYTF
TRBV12-3/TRBV12-4	CASRETTGPKSGYTF
TRBV12-3/TRBV12-4	CASRTGNSYNSPLHF
TRBV10-3	CAIATPGDRLTYEQYF
TRBV25-1	CASSEVVLSYNEQFF
TRBV29-1	CSAGLNYGYTF
TRBV7-6	CASSPGGDSYEQYF
TRBV20-1	CSASGPGNSPLHF
TRBV5-1	CASGQERGSGYTF
TRBV28	CASSFFPPLGQGARGQETQYF
TRBV20-1	CSARDHRAVYNEQFF
TRBV7-3	CASSSPTNTDTQYF
TRBV7-2	CASSLGSGASGANVLTF
TRBV7-2	CASSDPDGSGYGYTF
TRBV27	CASSFRRSNEQFF
TRBV2	CASSPTGQGAYTQYF
TRBV6-5	CATLQSGPYNEQFF
TRBV5-1	CASSLAEGLGEQYF
TRBV29-1	CSVDASGGGEFF
TRBV9	CASSASGGGLAGLTTFSDTQYF
TRBV28	CASSLLIYSGANVLTF
TRBV10-2	CASREMGLAVWEQYF
TRBV27	CASSSERGYGYTF
TRBV27	CASSLRDVTRSGANVLTF
TRBV7-2	CASSLAARGIGYTF
TRBV27	CASSTAWDRDEKLFF
TRBV20-1	CSASFSDWQETQYF
TRBV7-9	CASSLPVGTAYQETQYF
TRBV6-1	CASTTSGGANEQFF
TRBV27	CASRYGQGASGYTF
TRBV7-9	CASSPTGSPEQYF
TRBV7-2	CASSLRGGVKETQYF
TRBV12-3/TRBV12-4	CASSPGGGADQETQYF
TRBV7-2	CASSLLSGGHEQYF
TRBV30	CVWSPGSRGAVEAFF
TRBV7-6	CASSRVAGQGTNEQFF
TRBV20-1	CSALSSAETQYF
TRBV18	CASSREAFVTDTQYF
TRBV6-6	CASSSTLTGGNGNIQYF
TRBV7-8	CASTKGIGWGREKLFF
TRBV27	CASRGVRNIQYF
TRBV29-1	CSIQVGARGNNQPQHF
TRBV4-2	CASSQVTSYEQYF
TRBV7-2	CASSSGAGTIYF
TRBV6-2/TRBV6-3	CASSHGEKHSYNSPLHF